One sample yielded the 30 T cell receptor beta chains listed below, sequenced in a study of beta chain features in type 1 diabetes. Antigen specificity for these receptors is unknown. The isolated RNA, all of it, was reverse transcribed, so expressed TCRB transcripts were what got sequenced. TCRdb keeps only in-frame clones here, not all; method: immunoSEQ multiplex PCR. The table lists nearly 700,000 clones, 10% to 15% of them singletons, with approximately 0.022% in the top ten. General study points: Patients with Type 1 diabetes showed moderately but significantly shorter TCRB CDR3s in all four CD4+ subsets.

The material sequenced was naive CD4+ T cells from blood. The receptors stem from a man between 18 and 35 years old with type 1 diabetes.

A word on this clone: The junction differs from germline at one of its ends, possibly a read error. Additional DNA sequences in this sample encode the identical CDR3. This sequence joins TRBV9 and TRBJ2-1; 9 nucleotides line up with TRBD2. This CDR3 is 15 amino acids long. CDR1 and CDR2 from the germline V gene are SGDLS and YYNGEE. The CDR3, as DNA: TGCGCCAGCAGCGTCAGCGGGGGGATGTTCGATGAGCAGTTCTTC. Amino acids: CASSVSGGMFDEQFF.

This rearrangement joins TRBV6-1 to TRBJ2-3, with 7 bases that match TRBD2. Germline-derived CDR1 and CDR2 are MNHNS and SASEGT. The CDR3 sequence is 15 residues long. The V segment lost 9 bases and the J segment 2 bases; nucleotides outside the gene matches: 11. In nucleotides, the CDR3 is TGTGCCAGTAAGGAGAGCGGGGAGCACACAGATACGCAGTATTTT. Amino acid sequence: CASKESGEHTDTQYF.

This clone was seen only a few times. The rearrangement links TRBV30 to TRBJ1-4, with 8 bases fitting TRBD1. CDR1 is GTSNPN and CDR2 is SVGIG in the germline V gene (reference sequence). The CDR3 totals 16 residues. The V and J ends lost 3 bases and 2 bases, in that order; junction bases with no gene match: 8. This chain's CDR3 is CAWSHGQGVTNEKLFF. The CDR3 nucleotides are TGTGCCTGGAGCCACGGACAGGGTGTTACTAATGAAAAACTGTTTTTT.

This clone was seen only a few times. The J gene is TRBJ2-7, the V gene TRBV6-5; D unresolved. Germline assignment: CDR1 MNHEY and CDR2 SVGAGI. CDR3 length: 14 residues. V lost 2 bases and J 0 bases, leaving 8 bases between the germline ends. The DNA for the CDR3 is TGTGCCAGCAGTTACGGTCTTTACTCCTACGAGCAGTACTTC. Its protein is CASSYGLYSYEQYF.

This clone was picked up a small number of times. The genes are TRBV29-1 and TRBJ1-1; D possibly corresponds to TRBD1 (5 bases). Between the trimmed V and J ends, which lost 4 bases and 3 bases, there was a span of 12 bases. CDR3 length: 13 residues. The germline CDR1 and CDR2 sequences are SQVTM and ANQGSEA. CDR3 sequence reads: CSVGDEGDTEAFF. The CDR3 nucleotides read TGCAGCGTTGGGGACGAGGGAGACACTGAAGCTTTCTTT.

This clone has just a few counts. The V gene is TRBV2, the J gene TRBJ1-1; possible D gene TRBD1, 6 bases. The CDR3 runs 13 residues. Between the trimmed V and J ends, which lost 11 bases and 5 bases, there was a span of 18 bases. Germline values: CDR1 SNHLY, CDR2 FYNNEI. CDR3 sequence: CAFSSSGVTEAFF. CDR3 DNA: TGTGCCTTCAGCAGCTCAGGGGTTACTGAAGCTTTCTTT. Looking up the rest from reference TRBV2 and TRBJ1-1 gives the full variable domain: EPEVTQTPSHQVTQMGQEVILRCVPISNHLYFYWYRQILGQKVEFLVSFYNNEISEKSEIFDDQFSVERPDGSNFTLKIRSTKLEDSAMYFCAFSSSGVTEAFFGQGTRLTVV.

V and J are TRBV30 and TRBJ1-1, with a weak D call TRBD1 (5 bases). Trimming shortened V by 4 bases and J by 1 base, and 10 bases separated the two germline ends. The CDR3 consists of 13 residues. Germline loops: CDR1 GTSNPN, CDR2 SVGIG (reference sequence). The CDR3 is CAWTPTANTEAFF. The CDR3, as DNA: TGTGCCTGGACCCCGACAGCGAACACTGAAGCTTTCTTT.

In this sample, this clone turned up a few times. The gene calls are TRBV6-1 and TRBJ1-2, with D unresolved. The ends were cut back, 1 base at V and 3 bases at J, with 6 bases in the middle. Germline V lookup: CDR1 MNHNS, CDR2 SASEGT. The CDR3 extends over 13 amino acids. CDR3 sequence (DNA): TGTGCCAGCAGTGAAGGGGTGGACTATGGCTACACCTTC. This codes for CASSEGVDYGYTF.

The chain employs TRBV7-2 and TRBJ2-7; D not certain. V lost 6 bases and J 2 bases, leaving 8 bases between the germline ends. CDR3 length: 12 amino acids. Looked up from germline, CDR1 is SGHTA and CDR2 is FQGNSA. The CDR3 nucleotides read TGTGCCAGCAGGGGCGGTACCTACGAGCAGTACTTC. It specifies CASRGGTYEQYF.

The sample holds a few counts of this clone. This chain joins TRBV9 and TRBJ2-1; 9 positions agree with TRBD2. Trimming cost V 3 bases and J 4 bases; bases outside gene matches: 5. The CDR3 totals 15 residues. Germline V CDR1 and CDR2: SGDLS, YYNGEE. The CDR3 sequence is CASSEGTSQYNEQFF. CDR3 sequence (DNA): TGTGCCAGCAGCGAGGGGACTAGCCAGTACAATGAGCAGTTCTTC. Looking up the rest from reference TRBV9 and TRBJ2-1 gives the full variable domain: DSGVTQTPKHLITATGQRVTLRCSPRSGDLSVYWYQQSLDQGLQFLIQYYNGEERAKGNILERFSAQQFPDLHSELNLSSLELGDSALYFCASSEGTSQYNEQFFGPGTRLTVL.

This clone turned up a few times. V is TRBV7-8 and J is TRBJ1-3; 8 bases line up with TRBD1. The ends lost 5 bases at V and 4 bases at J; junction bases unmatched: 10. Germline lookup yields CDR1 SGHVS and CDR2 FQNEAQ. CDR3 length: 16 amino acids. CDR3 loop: CASSPIRTGWGNTIYF. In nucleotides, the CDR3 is TGTGCCAGCAGCCCAATCCGGACAGGGTGGGGAAACACCATATATTTT.

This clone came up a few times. The CDR3 region is CASSENQSYEQYF. CDR3 in DNA: TGTGCCAGCAGTGAAAACCAGTCCTACGAGCAGTACTTC. The V and J genes are TRBV6-1 and TRBJ2-7; no firm D call. The CDR3 totals 13 residues. V was pared by 2 bases and J by 1 base, with 6 bases between. The germline V gene has CDR1 MNHNS and CDR2 SASEGT.

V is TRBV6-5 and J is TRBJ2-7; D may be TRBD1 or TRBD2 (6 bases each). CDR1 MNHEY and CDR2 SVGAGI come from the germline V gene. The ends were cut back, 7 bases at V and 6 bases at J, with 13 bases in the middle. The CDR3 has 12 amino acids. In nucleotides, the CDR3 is TGTGCCAGCAAGGGGGGCCAGCGCGAGCAGTACTTC. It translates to CASKGGQREQYF.

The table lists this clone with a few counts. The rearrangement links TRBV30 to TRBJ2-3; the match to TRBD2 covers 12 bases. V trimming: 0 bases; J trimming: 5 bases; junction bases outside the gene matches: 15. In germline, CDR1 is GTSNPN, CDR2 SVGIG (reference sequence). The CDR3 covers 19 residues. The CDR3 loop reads CAWSVTRGLAGGVRDTQYF. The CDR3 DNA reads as TGTGCCTGGAGTGTAACTCGGGGGCTAGCGGGGGGGGTCCGAGATACGCAGTATTTT. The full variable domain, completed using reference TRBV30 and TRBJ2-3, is SQTIHQWPATLVQPVGSPLSLECTVEGTSNPNLYWYRQAAGRGLQLLFYSVGIGQISSEVPQNLSASRPQDRQFILSSKKLLLSDSGFYLCAWSVTRGLAGGVRDTQYFGPGTRLTVL.

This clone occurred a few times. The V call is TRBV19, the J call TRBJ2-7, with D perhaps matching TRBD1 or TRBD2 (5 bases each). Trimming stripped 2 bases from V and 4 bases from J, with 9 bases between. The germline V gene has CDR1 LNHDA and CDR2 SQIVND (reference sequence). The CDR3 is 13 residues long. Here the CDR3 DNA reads TGTGCCAGTAGTATACGGGGCCAATACGAGCAGTACTTC. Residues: CASSIRGQYEQYF.

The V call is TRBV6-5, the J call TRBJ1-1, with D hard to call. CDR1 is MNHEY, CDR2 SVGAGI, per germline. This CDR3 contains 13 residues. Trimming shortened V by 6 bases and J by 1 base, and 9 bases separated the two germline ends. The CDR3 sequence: CASRVPGNTEAFF. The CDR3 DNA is TGTGCCAGCAGGGTGCCGGGGAACACTGAAGCTTTCTTT.

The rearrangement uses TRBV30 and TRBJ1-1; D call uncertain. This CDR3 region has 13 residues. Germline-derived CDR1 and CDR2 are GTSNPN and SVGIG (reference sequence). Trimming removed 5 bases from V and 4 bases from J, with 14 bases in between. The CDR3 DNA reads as TGTGCCTGGTCCCCCTCTCGGGGCACTGAAGCTTTCTTT. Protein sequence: CAWSPSRGTEAFF. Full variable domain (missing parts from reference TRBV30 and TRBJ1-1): SQTIHQWPATLVQPVGSPLSLECTVEGTSNPNLYWYRQAAGRGLQLLFYSVGIGQISSEVPQNLSASRPQDRQFILSSKKLLLSDSGFYLCAWSPSRGTEAFFGQGTRLTVV.

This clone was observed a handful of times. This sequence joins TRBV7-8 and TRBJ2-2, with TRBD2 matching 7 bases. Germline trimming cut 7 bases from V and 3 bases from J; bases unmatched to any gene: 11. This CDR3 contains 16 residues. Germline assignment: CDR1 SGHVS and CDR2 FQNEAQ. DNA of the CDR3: TGTGCCAGCACCACCCCCTGGGGGGGGGACACCGGGGAGCTGTTTTTT. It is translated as CASTTPWGGDTGELFF.

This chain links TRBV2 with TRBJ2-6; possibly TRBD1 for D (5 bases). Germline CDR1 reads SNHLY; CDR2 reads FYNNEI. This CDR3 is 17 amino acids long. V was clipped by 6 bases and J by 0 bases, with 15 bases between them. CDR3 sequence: CASSTTVTSSGANVLTF. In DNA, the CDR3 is TGTGCCAGCAGCACGACAGTCACCAGCTCTGGGGCCAACGTCCTGACTTTC.

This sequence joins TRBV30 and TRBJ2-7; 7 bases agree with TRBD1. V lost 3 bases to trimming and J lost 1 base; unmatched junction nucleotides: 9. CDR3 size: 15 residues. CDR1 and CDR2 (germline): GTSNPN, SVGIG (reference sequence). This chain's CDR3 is CAWSGQDRPSYEQYF. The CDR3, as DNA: TGTGCCTGGAGCGGTCAGGACAGGCCTTCCTACGAGCAGTACTTC.

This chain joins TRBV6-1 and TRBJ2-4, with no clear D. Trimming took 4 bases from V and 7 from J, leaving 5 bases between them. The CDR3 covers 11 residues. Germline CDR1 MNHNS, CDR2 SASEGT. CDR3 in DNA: TGTGCCAGCAGTGTCCCCAACATTCAGTACTTC. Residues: CASSVPNIQYF.

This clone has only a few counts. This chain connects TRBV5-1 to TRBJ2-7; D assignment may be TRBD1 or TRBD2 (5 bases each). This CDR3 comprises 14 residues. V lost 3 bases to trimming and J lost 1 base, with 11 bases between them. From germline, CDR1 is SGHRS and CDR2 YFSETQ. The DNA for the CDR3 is TGCGCCAGCAGCTGGGGACGGAATTCCTACGAGCAGTACTTC. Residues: CASSWGRNSYEQYF.

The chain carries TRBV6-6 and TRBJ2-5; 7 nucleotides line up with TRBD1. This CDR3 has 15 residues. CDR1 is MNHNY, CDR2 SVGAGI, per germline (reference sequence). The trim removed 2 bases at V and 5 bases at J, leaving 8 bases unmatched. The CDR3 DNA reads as TGTGCCAGCAGTTACCCCGGACAGGTTACGGAGACCCAGTACTTC. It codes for CASSYPGQVTETQYF.

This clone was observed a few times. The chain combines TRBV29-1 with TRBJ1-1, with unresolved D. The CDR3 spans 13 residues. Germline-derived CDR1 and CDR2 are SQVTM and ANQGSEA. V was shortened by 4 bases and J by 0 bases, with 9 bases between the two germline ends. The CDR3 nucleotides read TGCAGCGTTGCCGGTAACATGAACACTGAAGCTTTCTTT. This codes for CSVAGNMNTEAFF. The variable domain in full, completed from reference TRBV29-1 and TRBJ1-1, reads SAVISQKPSRDICQRGTSLTIQCQVDSQVTMMFWYRQQPGQSLTLIATANQGSEATYESGFVIDKFPISRPNLTFSTLTVSNMSPEDSSIYLCSVAGNMNTEAFFGQGTRLTVV.

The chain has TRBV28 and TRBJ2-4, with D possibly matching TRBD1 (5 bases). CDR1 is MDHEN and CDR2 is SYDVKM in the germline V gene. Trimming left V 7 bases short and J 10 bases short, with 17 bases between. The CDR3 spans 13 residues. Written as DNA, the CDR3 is TGTGCCAGCAACGAAGGGGTTCCAGGAATTCAGTACTTC. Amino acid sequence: CASNEGVPGIQYF.

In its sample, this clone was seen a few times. CDR3 coding DNA: TGTGCCAGCAGACGGGGGACAGGGGGTCCCAGCTCCTATAATTCACCCCTCCACTTT. Amino acids: CASRRGTGGPSSYNSPLHF. V is TRBV27 and J is TRBJ1-6; 11 bases map to TRBD1. The J segment lost 0 bases and the V segment lost 6 bases, leaving 10 bases of the junction unmatched. Germline V gene sequence: CDR1 MNHEY, CDR2 SMNVEV (reference sequence). The CDR3 runs 19 residues.

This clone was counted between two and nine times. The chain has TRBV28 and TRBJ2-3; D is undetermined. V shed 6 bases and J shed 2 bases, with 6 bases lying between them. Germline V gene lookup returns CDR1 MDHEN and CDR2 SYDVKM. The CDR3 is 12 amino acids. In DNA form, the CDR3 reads TGTGCCAGCAGGTCTTTCACAGATACGCAGTATTTT. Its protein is CASRSFTDTQYF.

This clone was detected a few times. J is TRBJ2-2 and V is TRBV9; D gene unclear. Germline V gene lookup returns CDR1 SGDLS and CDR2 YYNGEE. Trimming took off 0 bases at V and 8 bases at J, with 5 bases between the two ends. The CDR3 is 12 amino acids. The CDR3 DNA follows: TGTGCCAGCAGCGTAGTGTATGGGGAGCTGTTTTTT. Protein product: CASSVVYGELFF. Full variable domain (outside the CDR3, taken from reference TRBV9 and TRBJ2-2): DSGVTQTPKHLITATGQRVTLRCSPRSGDLSVYWYQQSLDQGLQFLIQYYNGEERAKGNILERFSAQQFPDLHSELNLSSLELGDSALYFCASSVVYGELFFGEGSRLTVL.

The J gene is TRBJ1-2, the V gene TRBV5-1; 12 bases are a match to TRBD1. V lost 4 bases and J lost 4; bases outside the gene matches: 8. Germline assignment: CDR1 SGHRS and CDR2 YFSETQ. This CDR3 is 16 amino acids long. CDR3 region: CASSVAGTGGGYGYTF. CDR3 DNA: TGCGCCAGCAGCGTAGCCGGGACAGGGGGCGGCTATGGCTACACCTTC.

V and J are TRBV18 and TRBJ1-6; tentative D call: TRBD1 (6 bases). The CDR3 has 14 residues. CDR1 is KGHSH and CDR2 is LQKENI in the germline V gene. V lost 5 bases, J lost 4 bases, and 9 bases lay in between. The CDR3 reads CASSFDRYNSPLHF. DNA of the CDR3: TGTGCCAGCTCATTCGACAGGTATAATTCACCCCTCCACTTT.